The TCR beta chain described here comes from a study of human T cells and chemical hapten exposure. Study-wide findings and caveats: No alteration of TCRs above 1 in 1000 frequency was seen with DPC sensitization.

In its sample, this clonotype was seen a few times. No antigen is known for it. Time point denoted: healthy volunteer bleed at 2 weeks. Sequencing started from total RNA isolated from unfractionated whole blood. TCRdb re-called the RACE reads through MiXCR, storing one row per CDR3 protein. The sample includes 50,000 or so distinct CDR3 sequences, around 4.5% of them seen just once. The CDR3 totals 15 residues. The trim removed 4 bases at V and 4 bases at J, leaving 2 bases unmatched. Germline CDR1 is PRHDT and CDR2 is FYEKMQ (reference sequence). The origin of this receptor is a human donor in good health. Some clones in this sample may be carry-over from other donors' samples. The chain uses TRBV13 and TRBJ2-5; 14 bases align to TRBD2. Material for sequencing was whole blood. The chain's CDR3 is CASSWGTSGRETQYF. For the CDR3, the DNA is TGTGCCAGCAGCTGGGGGACTAGCGGGAGAGAGACCCAGTACTTC.